The sequence of this T cell receptor beta chain was determined in a study of cytomegalovirus exposure and HLA in healthy donors (dated by TCRdb to about 2017). Study-wide context: In an earlier analysis of under 750 of the donors, approximately 260 Gb of sequence data and roughly 100 million unique TCR beta sequences from some 170 million T cells were reported. Because of strong linkage in the cohort, roughly five DR-DQ haplotypes were treated as single units for association and clustering. The later analysis used no new phenotypic data to find candidate immune exposures, relying instead on TCR beta sequences and their occurrence across donors. Approximately 310 gigabases of sequencing data and 70 million to 100 million unique TCR sequences were included in an early release covering several hundred HLA-typed donors. All discovery cohort repertoires had been generated on a single sequencing platform. Class I and class II HLA loci were covered by the typing at four-digit resolution. The aim of the study was to test whether cataloging public T cell receptors could identify signatures of past pathogen exposure. The T cell repertoires of about 700 subjects were profiled by immunosequencing and related to cytomegalovirus serostatus. In a later genetic analysis, genome-wide SNP genotypes for about 65% of the roughly 670 donors were used, and that subset was treated as a discovery cohort. To study patterns of TCR occurrence, a later analysis re-analyzed previously published TCR beta repertoires from under 750 donors and added high-resolution HLA genotyping. Among approximately 370 genotyped donors of the cohort, an average of approximately 240,000 unique TCR beta nucleotide sequences was sequenced per donor, of which about 18% were non-productive. Of the 398 genotyped donors, approximately 82% fell in the genetic ancestry cluster associated with self-reported Caucasian donors. The number of donors typed differed by locus, with about 629-630 for A, B, C, DRB1 and DQB1, about 500 for DQA1, 606 for DPA1, and some 470 for DPB1. In an earlier analysis of 500 to 650 of the donors, high-throughput TCR beta sequencing was used to judge whether each TCR beta V gene segment behaved as functional or pseudogenic. Donor age, sex, ethnicity and CMV serostatus were collected together with the repertoire data. Along with the 666-subject first cohort, a separate validation cohort of over a hundred different subjects was used. The study combined high-throughput TCR immunosequencing, statistical association of individual TCRs with disease status, and machine learning to predict cytomegalovirus infection status.

The CDR3 measures 13 amino acids from cysteine to phenylalanine. This entry keeps only the CDR3 DNA: 39 bases, framed from base 1. Trimming takes 6 bases off V and 5 bases off J; junction bases not matched to a gene: 6. The germline V gene (reference sequence) sets CDR1 to MNHNY and CDR2 to SVGAGI. In total, about 650 healthy bone marrow donors made up the cohort. At the time of sampling, all cohort members were nominally healthy, though unrecorded immune exposures were likely present. The donor tested CMV seropositive, placing the donor among the 289 seropositive members of the cohort. Every donor gave a peripheral blood sample, and the peripheral blood mononuclear cells from that sample were used for TCR beta sequencing. The Qiagen DNeasy Blood Extraction Kit was used to extract genomic DNA from the blood cell samples. The method was the immunoSEQ multiplex PCR assay. For the multiplex PCR, a mixture combining 60 forward primers for TCR Vbeta segments and 13 reverse primers for TCR Jbeta segments was used. Amplification of the CDR3 region of rearranged TCR beta genes was performed with a multiplex PCR assay on genomic DNA. The Illumina HiSeq System was used to sequence the amplified TCR beta libraries as 87-base-pair reads. Turning to the authors' computational methods: A later analysis tallied 75 million to 85 million unique TCR beta chains across the 650 to 750 repertoires, and some 10 million of those chains were shared by two or more donors. To remove PCR and sequencing errors, raw reads were error-corrected and collapsed into unique sequences using a nearest-neighbor algorithm that merged closely related sequences. V, D and J gene segments were assigned by aligning CDR3 sequences to IMGT reference sequences. For a sequence to be retained, a match of at least six nucleotides was required to both a V gene segment and a J gene segment. A rearrangement was called productive if the CDR3 had no stop codons and remained in frame with V and J, and every other rearrangement was called non-productive. CDR3 was defined by IMGT convention, running from the second conserved V-encoded cysteine to the conserved J-encoded phenylalanine. In an earlier analysis of approximately 590 of the donors, sequences lacking an unambiguous match to a single V gene segment were excluded. An earlier analysis of fewer than 650 of the donors classified V segments as functional when productive rearrangements were above 56.7% and as segregating when the standard deviation between donors was above 5%. A statistical classification framework was built to diagnose cytomegalovirus status from the catalog of TCR beta chain sequences. A later analysis assigned V and J genes by comparing TCR nucleotide sequences with IMGT/GENE-DB human TR gene sequences. A later analysis assigned CDR3 sequences and most-parsimonious VDJ recombination scenarios with the TCRdist pipeline. In a later analysis, each TCR beta chain was defined by its CDR3 amino acid sequence together with its V-gene family, and reads without a unique V-gene family were excluded. In a later analysis, fewer than 600 highly shared, low-generation-probability nucleotide sequences were removed to address suspected cross-contamination and a sequencing artifact. In a later analysis, a clonal expansion index for each public chain was calculated from normalized within-repertoire ranks of inferred template counts. A later analysis computed generation probabilities with a VDJ recombination model fitted to out-of-frame rearrangements, and checked the results against IGoR. In a later analysis, TCR-TCR, TCR-HLA and TCR-CMV co-occurrence was scored with hypergeometric tests, and a repertoire-size bias correction was applied to TCR pairs. False discovery rates were estimated in a later analysis by permuting HLA or CMV assignments 20 times. In a later analysis, co-occurring TCRs were grouped using DBSCAN, and TCRdist sequence similarity was added for clustering within HLA-allele-positive subsets. Repertoires with fewer than 30,000 or more than 120,000 public chains, plus five repertoires with anomalous nucleotide sharing, were excluded from co-occurrence clustering. TCRdb re-hosts the immuneACCESS table, in-frame sequences only. Its copies lack some clones; in the studies checked, an unresolved V gene accounts for under half of them, and the cause for the rest is not known. That table furnishes V, J and clone size, whereas the DNA furnished D and trimming. The sample data list 150,000 to 200,000 clones, and roughly 82% of these were observed just once. The ten largest account for over 1.2% of the sample.

Study-level results and caveats: The earlier analysis of 587 of the donors excluded fewer than 20 rarely observed V segments, including chromosome 9 orphons, because counts were too low. The cohort was sequenced for TCR beta chains only, and without alpha or paired-chain data the features that could be detected were limited. Strong co-occurrence of HLA alleles, especially DR and DQ, made assigning TCR associations to individual alleles difficult. Because HLA typing was missing for some donors at each locus, association tests included only the typed subset. Three of the identified cytomegalovirus-associated TCR beta chains were confirmed in vitro to be specific for cytomegalovirus antigens. Most TCR sequences were observed very rarely across donors, whereas some public TCRs were present in many individuals. It was suggested by the authors that the approach could potentially be generalized to other disease states and immunological phenotypes. Compared with the roughly 600-donor mean, donors in an Asian-associated ancestry cluster had fewer N-insertions in productive TCRs, according to a later genetic analysis. The presence/absence analyses assumed that sequencing depth was roughly uniform across donors, and that assumption may not be true. The 87-base-pair reads could not distinguish some IMGT-functional V segments, including TRBV6-2 and TRBV6-3, so those segments were excluded. Compared with equally common non-associated chains, HLA-associated TCR beta chains in a later analysis were more clonally expanded and had lower generation probabilities. A cluster of highly shared sequence variants was judged likely to represent a technical artifact of the sequencing pipeline. A further reported finding was that TCR beta sequences accurately predicted the HLA-A and HLA-B alleles for most subjects in the first cohort. A later analysis found that most CMV-associated TCR beta chains appeared HLA-restricted, with HLA associations seemingly driven largely by CMV exposure. The classifier was reported to diagnose cytomegalovirus status with high specificity and sensitivity in both the original and validation cohorts. According to a later analysis, parvovirus B19, influenza, CMV and Epstein-Barr virus appeared linked to several top co-occurrence clusters. For the cohort, immune exposure information was limited to CMV serostatus. V-gene and J-gene trimming of TCR beta chains was associated with a missense DCLRE1C variant in a later genetic analysis, and the association was replicated in an independent cohort. In an earlier analysis of around 600 of the donors, most TCR beta V segments were observed in productive rearrangements about 90% or about 30% of the time, broadly matching IMGT annotations. Linkage disequilibrium might explain the correlated functional status among segregating V segments, but an unknown experimental factor could not be excluded. In a later analysis, TCR association rates were found to vary across HLA loci, with the most associated TCRs seen for DRB1 alleles and the fewest for HLA-C alleles. In the study, about 150 TCR beta chains were listed as associated with cytomegalovirus. A later analysis associated 16,951 TCR beta sequences with specific HLA alleles at a false discovery rate of 0.05.

This clone was detected only a few times. This clone's antigen is unknown. It has no much larger one-base neighbor in the sample; base qualities were not kept. The sequence is built from TRBV6-6 and TRBJ2-5, and TRBD2 aligns with 7 junction nucleotides. The TCR comes from a girl aged 10 to 17 in good health and CMV-seropositive. Sequencing was carried out using PBMCs. Here is the DNA: TGTGCCAGCAGCTACACTAGCGCGGAGACCCAGTACTTC. The translation is CASSYTSAETQYF.